A selection of T cell receptor beta chains follows, all from one sample in a study of blood T cell repertoires in COVID-19. Repertoires were generated with immunoSEQ multiplex PCR, while TCRdb's copy carries only in-frame clones and drops some. The sample lists around 100,000 clones; 87% were seen once. The specimen was peripheral blood. These receptors were obtained from a man aged 50 or older in a cohort sampled during active COVID-19. Each CDR3 is given with its conserved first and last residue. D genes are given only for firm matches. Clone size is not always given. Where it is, it says once, few, many or a class for expanded clones.

abundance	d_gene	v_gene	j_gene	CDR3nt	CDR3aa
NA	NA	TRBV11-3	TRBJ2-3	TGTGCCAGCAGTTCCCACAGGGGCACAGATACGCAGTATTTT	CASSSHRGTDTQYF
NA	NA	TRBV7-2	TRBJ1-4	TGTGCCAGCAGGCGGTCAGGGGTGACTAATGAAAAACTGTTTTTT	CASRRSGVTNEKLFF
NA	NA	TRBV6-5	TRBJ2-2	TGTGCCAGCAGTTACTTACAGGCTCATGTAGTCGGGGAGCTGTTTTTT	CASSYLQAHVVGELFF
NA	TRBD2	TRBV9	TRBJ2-5	TGTGCCAGCAGCGTAGGGCAGGGAGCGGGGGTTTCGGAGACCCAGTACTTC	CASSVGQGAGVSETQYF
NA	TRBD1	TRBV4-1	TRBJ2-2	TGCGCCAGCAGCCAAGAAGATAGGGGGCAGGCCGGGGAGCTGTTTTTT	CASSQEDRGQAGELFF
few	TRBD1	TRBV5-1	TRBJ1-6	TGCGCCAGCAGCTTAGGACAGGGAAGTTCCCCCCTCCACTTT	CASSLGQGSSPLHF
NA	NA	TRBV7-3	TRBJ2-1	TGTGCCAGCAGCTTAAGCCTAAACAATGAGCAGTTCTTC	CASSLSLNNEQFF
NA	TRBD2	TRBV28	TRBJ2-5	TGTGCCAGCAGTTGGACCGGGACTAGCGGACTATACATGTACCAAGAGACCCAGTACTTC	CASSWTGTSGLYMYQETQYF
NA	NA	TRBV3-1/TRBV3-2	TRBJ1-2	TGTGCCAGCAGCCGGACGACAGAATCTCGAGGCTACACCTTC	CASSRTTESRGYTF
NA	NA	TRBV7-3	TRBJ2-5	TGTGCCAGCAGCATACAAGAGACCCAGTACTTC	CASSIQETQYF
few	TRBD1	TRBV4-1	TRBJ1-5	TGCGCCAGCAGCCAAGTGGCGGGACAGGGCAATCAGCCCCAGCATTTT	CASSQVAGQGNQPQHF
NA	NA	TRBV7-2	TRBJ1-1	TGTGCCAGCAGCTCTGGACAGCGGACTTTAACTTTCTTT	CASSSGQRTLTFF
NA	TRBD2	TRBV18	TRBJ2-2	TGTGCCAGCTCATCCGGGACTAGCGGGGGCCCGAACACCGGGGAGCTGTTTTTT	CASSSGTSGGPNTGELFF
NA	TRBD2	TRBV9	TRBJ2-1	TGTGCCAGCAGCGTAGACCCTTCCGGCGGGGGGGCCTTGAATGAGCAGTTCTTC	CASSVDPSGGGALNEQFF
NA	TRBD1	TRBV19	TRBJ2-2	TGTGCCAGTAGTATAGATGACAGGGTCGCCGGGGAGCTGTTTTTT	CASSIDDRVAGELFF
NA	TRBD2	TRBV7-2	TRBJ2-1	TGTGCCAGCAGCTTAGGCGGGAGGGGTGAGCAGTTCTTC	CASSLGGRGEQFF
once	NA	TRBV7-9	TRBJ2-3	TGTGCCAGCAGCTTAGCGACTGGCACAGATACGCAGTATTTT	CASSLATGTDTQYF
NA	TRBD2	TRBV19	TRBJ2-2	TGTGCCAGTAGTGGGACTAGCGGGGGAAATCGTTTCACCGGGGAGCTGTTTTTT	CASSGTSGGNRFTGELFF
NA	TRBD1	TRBV4-3	TRBJ2-2	TGCGCCAGCAGCCAAGAGCCGGGACAGGTTGTGCCCGGGGAGCTGTTTTTT	CASSQEPGQVVPGELFF
NA	TRBD1	TRBV2	TRBJ1-1	TGTGCCAGCAGTAACCGGGACAGGAACACTGAAGCTTTCTTT	CASSNRDRNTEAFF
NA	NA	TRBV19	TRBJ2-5	TGTGCCAGTAGCCCGACGGGAATACAAGAGACCCAGTACTTC	CASSPTGIQETQYF
NA	TRBD1	TRBV10-3	TRBJ2-2	TGTGCCACCGAGGGACAGGGTGCCGGGGAGCTGTTTTTT	CATEGQGAGELFF
NA	TRBD1	TRBV28	TRBJ1-5	TGTGCCAGCAGCCACAGGGGAATATTTGGTAGGGGTCAGCCCCAGCATTTT	CASSHRGIFGRGQPQHF
NA	TRBD1	TRBV5-1	TRBJ1-5	TGCGCCAGCAGCTTGGGACAGGGCACGGGTCAGCCCCAGCATTTT	CASSLGQGTGQPQHF
NA	NA	TRBV6-5	TRBJ1-3	TGTGCCAGCAGCGGGGGCTCTGGAAACACCATATATTTT	CASSGGSGNTIYF
NA	NA	TRBV28	TRBJ2-3	TGTGCCAGCAGTGCGGCCACAGATACGCAGTATTTT	CASSAATDTQYF
NA	TRBD1	TRBV5-4	TRBJ1-2	TGTGCCAGCAGCTCGGGACAGGGCAATCATGGCTACACCTTC	CASSSGQGNHGYTF
NA	NA	TRBV18	TRBJ1-5	TGTGCCAGCTCACCACCCGGGTCAGTCCCTAATCAGCCCCAGCATTTT	CASSPPGSVPNQPQHF
few	NA	TRBV7-8	TRBJ1-5	TGTGCCAGCAGCTTAGTTCGGGGGTCGAGCAATCAGCCCCAGCATTTT	CASSLVRGSSNQPQHF
NA	NA	TRBV2	TRBJ1-1	TGTGCCAGCTCTGAGGGCGGGTGGGGAGCTTTCTTT	CASSEGGWGAFF
NA	NA	TRBV7-9	TRBJ2-5	TGTGCCAGCAGCGCTTCACGAAACAAAGAGACCCAGTACTTC	CASSASRNKETQYF
NA	TRBD1	TRBV29-1	TRBJ1-5	TGCAGCGTACAGGGGATATCGGGGCAGCCCCAGCATTTT	CSVQGISGQPQHF
few	NA	TRBV24-1	TRBJ1-5	TGTGCCACCAGTGATTCAGATCAGCCCCAGCATTTT	CATSDSDQPQHF
NA	TRBD2	TRBV5-1	TRBJ2-1	TGCGCCAGCAGCTCGGGACTAGCGCGGCTATTGGAGCAGTTCTTC	CASSSGLARLLEQFF
NA	NA	TRBV6-1	TRBJ2-1	TGTGCCAGCAGTGAACCGGAGAAACAGTTCTTC	CASSEPEKQFF
NA	TRBD1	TRBV2	TRBJ2-3	TGTGCCAGCAGGGCCTACTTAGGACAGGGGAGGGACGTCACAGATACGCAGTATTTT	CASRAYLGQGRDVTDTQYF
NA	NA	TRBV7-9	TRBJ2-7	TGTGCCAGCAGCTTTGGAGAGGCCGAGCAGTACTTC	CASSFGEAEQYF
NA	NA	TRBV4-1	TRBJ1-3	TGCGCCAGCAGCCAAGTCGGGGCGGGAGGAAACACCATATATTTT	CASSQVGAGGNTIYF
NA	NA	TRBV2	TRBJ1-1	TGTGCCAGCAGTGAAGCGCTTGGAGGCACTGAAGCTTTCTTT	CASSEALGGTEAFF
NA	NA	TRBV14	TRBJ1-1	TGTGCCAGCAGCCAAGATAACAGGGCTCGCGGAGAAGCTTTCTTT	CASSQDNRARGEAFF
NA	TRBD2	TRBV19	TRBJ2-3	TGTGCCAGTAGTATTGGGAAACTAGCGGGGGGTACAGATACGCAGTATTTT	CASSIGKLAGGTDTQYF
NA	NA	TRBV19	TRBJ2-1	TGTGCCAGTACCCACGGGGGATCGGGATACAATGAGCAGTTCTTC	CASTHGGSGYNEQFF
NA	NA	TRBV4-3	TRBJ1-1	TGCGCCAGCAGCCAAGAGGGGGGGGAAGCTTTCTTT	CASSQEGGEAFF
NA	NA	TRBV3-1/TRBV3-2	TRBJ2-1	TGTGCCAGCAGCCAAGCCTTAGCGGAGAATGAGCAGTTCTTC	CASSQALAENEQFF
NA	NA	TRBV5-6	TRBJ2-2	TGTGCCAGCAGCTTTGGATGGGGGGTGACCGGGGAGCTGTTTTTT	CASSFGWGVTGELFF
few	NA	TRBV3-1/TRBV3-2	TRBJ1-5	TGTGCCAGCAGCCCCATGGGAGGGTCATCCAATCAGCCCCAGCATTTT	CASSPMGGSSNQPQHF
NA	NA	TRBV6-5	TRBJ2-5	TGTGCCAGCAGTTACAGGGGTAGTCGGCAAGAGACCCAGTACTTC	CASSYRGSRQETQYF
NA	NA	TRBV28	TRBJ1-5	TGTGCCAGCAGCCTAGGGGGACAGCCCCAGCATTTT	CASSLGGQPQHF
once	TRBD1	TRBV5-4	TRBJ1-1	TGTGCCAGCAGCTTGGGGGCCGGGACAGCGAACACTGAAGCTTTCTTT	CASSLGAGTANTEAFF
NA	TRBD1	TRBV5-1	TRBJ1-5	TGCGCCAGCAGCATGGGACAGGGTAATCAGCCCCAGCATTTT	CASSMGQGNQPQHF
NA	TRBD1	TRBV18	TRBJ1-1	TGTGCCAGCTCTTTTACAGGGGGGGTCACTGAAGCTTTCTTT	CASSFTGGVTEAFF
NA	NA	TRBV11-3	TRBJ1-6	TGTGCCAGCAGCCGGGAGGAAGTTTCACCCCTCCACTTT	CASSREEVSPLHF
NA	TRBD2	TRBV27	TRBJ2-1	TGTGCCATTACTAGCGGGCTTAACAATGAGCAGTTCTTC	CAITSGLNNEQFF
once	TRBD1	TRBV29-1	TRBJ2-1	TGCAGCGCCGGCGTAGGACAGGGGGCAAGTGAGCAGTTCTTC	CSAGVGQGASEQFF
NA	TRBD1	TRBV19	TRBJ2-7	TGTGCCAGTAGTCCCCGGACAGGGGGCACTTCCTACGAGCAGTACTTC	CASSPRTGGTSYEQYF
NA	NA	TRBV6-5	TRBJ2-3	TGTGCCAGCACGCCGAGACAGCTCACAGATACGCAGTATTTT	CASTPRQLTDTQYF
NA	TRBD1	TRBV7-9	TRBJ2-7	TGTGCCAGCAGCCCATCCGGGACAGGCTCCTACGAGCAGTACTTC	CASSPSGTGSYEQYF
NA	TRBD2	TRBV10-2	TRBJ2-3	TGCGCCAGCAGTGCGGGACTAGCGATGACAGATACGCAGTATTTT	CASSAGLAMTDTQYF
NA	NA	TRBV7-2	TRBJ1-6	TGTGCCAGCAGGACAGTCTCGGGGGGTTCACCCCTCCACTTT	CASRTVSGGSPLHF
once	NA	TRBV6-1	TRBJ1-1	TGTGCCAGCAGTGAAGCGTCGGGACTACCAAACACTGAAGCTTTCTTT	CASSEASGLPNTEAFF